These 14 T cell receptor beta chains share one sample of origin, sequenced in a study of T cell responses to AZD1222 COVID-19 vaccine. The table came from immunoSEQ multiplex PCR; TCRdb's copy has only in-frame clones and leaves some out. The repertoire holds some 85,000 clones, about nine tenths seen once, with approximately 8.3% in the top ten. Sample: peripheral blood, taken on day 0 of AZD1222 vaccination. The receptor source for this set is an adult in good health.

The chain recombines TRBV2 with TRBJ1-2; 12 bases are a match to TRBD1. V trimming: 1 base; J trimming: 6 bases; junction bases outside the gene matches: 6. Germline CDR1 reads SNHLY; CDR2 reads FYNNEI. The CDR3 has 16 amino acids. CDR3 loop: CASSEVPGQGADGYTF. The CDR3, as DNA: TGTGCCAGCAGTGAAGTCCCGGGACAGGGGGCGGATGGCTACACCTTC.

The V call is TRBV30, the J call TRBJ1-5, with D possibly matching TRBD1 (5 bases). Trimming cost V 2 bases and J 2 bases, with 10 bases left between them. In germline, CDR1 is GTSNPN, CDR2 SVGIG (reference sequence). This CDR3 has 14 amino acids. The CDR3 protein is CAWSSARGNQPQHF. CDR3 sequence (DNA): TGTGCCTGGAGTTCGGCCAGGGGCAATCAGCCCCAGCATTTT.

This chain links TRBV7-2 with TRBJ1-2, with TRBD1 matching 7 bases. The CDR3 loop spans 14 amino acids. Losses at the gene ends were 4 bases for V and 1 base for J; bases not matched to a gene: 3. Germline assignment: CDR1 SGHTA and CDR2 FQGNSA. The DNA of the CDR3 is TGTGCCAGCAGCTACGACAGGGATAACTATGGCTACACCTTC. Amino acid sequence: CASSYDRDNYGYTF.

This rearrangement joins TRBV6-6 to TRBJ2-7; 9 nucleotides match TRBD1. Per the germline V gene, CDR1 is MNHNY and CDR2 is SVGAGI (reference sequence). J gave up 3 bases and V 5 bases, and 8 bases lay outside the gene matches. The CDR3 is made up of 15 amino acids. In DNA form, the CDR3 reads TGTGCCAGCAGTGAGCCGGGACAGGGTTTCTACGAGCAGTACTTC. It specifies CASSEPGQGFYEQYF.

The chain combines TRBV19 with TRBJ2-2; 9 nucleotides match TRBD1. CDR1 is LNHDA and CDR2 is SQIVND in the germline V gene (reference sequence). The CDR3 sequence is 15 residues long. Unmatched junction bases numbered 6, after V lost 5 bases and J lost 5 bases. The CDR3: CASSVGTGSTGELFF. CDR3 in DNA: TGTGCCAGTAGTGTCGGGACAGGGAGTACCGGGGAGCTGTTTTTT.

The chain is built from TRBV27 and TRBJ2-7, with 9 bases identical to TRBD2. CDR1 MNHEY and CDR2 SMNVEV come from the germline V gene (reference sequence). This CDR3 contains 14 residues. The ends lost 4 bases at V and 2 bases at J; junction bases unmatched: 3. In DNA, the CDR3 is TGTGCCAGCAGTTCTAGCGGGACCCCCTACGAGCAGTACTTC. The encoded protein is CASSSSGTPYEQYF.

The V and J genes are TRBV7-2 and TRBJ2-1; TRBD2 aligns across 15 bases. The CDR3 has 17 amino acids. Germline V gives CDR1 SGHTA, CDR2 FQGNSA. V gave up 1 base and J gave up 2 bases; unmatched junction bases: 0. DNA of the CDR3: TGTGCCAGCAGCTTAGGGACTAGCGGGGGGGCCTACAATGAGCAGTTCTTC. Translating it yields CASSLGTSGGAYNEQFF.

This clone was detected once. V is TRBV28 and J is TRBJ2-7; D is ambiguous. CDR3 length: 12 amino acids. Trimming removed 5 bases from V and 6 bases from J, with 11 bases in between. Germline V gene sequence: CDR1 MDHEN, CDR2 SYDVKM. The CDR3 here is CASSRFTREQYF. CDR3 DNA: TGTGCCAGCAGTCGATTCACACGCGAGCAGTACTTC.

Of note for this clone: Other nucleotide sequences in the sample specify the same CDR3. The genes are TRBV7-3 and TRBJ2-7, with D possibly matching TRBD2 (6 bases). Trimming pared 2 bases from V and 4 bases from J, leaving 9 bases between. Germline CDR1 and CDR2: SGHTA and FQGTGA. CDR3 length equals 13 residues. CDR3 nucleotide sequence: TGTGCCAGCAGCTTAGGAGGGGAGTACGAGCAGTACTTC. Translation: CASSLGGEYEQYF.

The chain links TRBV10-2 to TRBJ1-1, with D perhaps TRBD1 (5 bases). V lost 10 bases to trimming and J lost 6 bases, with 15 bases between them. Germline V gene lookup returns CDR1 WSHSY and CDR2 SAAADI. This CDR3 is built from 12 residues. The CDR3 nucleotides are TGCGCCACCCGTCGGGGGGAAGCTGAAGCTTTCTTT. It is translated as CATRRGEAEAFF.

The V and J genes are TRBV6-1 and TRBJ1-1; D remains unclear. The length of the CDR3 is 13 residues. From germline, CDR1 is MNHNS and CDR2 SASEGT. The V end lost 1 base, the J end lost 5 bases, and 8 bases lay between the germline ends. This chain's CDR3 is CASSEGSETEAFF. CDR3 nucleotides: TGTGCCAGCAGTGAAGGGAGTGAGACTGAAGCTTTCTTT.

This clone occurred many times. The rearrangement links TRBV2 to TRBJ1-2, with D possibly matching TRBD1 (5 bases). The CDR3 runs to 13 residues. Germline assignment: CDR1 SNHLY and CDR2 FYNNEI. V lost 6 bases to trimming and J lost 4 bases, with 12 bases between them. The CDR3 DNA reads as TGTGCCAGCAGCCGCGACAGTCTCTATGGCTACACCTTC. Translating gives CASSRDSLYGYTF.

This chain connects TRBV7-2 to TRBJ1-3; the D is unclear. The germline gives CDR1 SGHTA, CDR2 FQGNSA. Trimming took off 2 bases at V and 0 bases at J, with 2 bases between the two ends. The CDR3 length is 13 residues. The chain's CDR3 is CASSLSSGNTIYF. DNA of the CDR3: TGTGCCAGCAGCTTATCCTCTGGAAACACCATATATTTT.

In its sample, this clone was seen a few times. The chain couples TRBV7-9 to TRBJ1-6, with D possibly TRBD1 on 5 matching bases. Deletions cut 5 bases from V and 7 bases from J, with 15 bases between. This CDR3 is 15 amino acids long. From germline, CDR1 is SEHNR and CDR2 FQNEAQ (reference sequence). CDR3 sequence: CASSPLAGRNSPLHF. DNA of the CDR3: TGTGCCAGCAGCCCCCTGGCAGGGAGGAATTCACCCCTCCACTTT.